Each of the 13 T cell receptor beta chains below was sequenced from the same sample in a study of cytomegalovirus exposure and HLA in healthy donors. Vbeta (60) and Jbeta (13) primers were used in the PCR. Assay: immunoSEQ multiplex PCR; the TCRdb copy retains only in-frame clones and omits some. The sample has 140,000 to 150,000 clones, 79% seen once. Sequencing was performed on PBMCs. The receptor set was obtained from a woman between 40 and 55 years old in good health and CMV-seropositive.

This clone was counted a single time. The V gene is TRBV4-1, the J gene TRBJ2-1, with TRBD2 identical over 11 bases. V lost 3 bases and J lost 6; bases outside the gene matches: 4. Germline-derived CDR1 and CDR2 are MGHRA and YSYEKL. This CDR3 has 15 residues. CDR3 protein: CASSHSGTSGNEQFF. The CDR3 DNA reads TGCGCCAGCAGCCATTCGGGGACTAGCGGCAATGAGCAGTTCTTC.

The V and J genes are TRBV6-5 and TRBJ2-7, with TRBD2 identical over 8 bases. The CDR3 runs to 12 residues. Germline V gene lookup returns CDR1 MNHEY and CDR2 SVGAGI. V lost 5 bases, J lost 7 bases, and 4 bases stayed unmatched. The CDR3 loop is CASSPSGSEQYF. The CDR3 DNA follows: TGTGCCAGCAGTCCTAGCGGGTCGGAGCAGTACTTC.

Of note for this clone: The same CDR3 also results from other DNA sequences found in this sample. The chain uses TRBV29-1 and TRBJ1-1; D may be TRBD1 (5 bases). The CDR3 is 13 amino acids. The V gene's germline CDR1 is SQVTM and CDR2 ANQGSEA. Trimming stripped 6 bases from V and 0 bases from J, with 11 bases between. The CDR3 reads CSVTGLMNTEAFF. The CDR3 DNA reads as TGCAGCGTCACAGGCCTAATGAACACTGAAGCTTTCTTT.

The chain has TRBV11-2 and TRBJ2-1; 9 nucleotides match TRBD2. CDR3 length: 14 amino acids. V lost 4 bases to trimming and J lost 6 bases; unmatched junction nucleotides: 4. Germline CDR1 and CDR2: SGHAT and FQNNGV. In nucleotides, the CDR3 is TGTGCCAGCAGCTGGGCGGGGGGGAGCAATGAGCAGTTCTTC. Amino acids: CASSWAGGSNEQFF.

The chain uses TRBV19 and TRBJ2-7; 11 nucleotides agree with TRBD1. The CDR3 sequence is 12 residues long. V gave up 11 bases and J gave up 6 bases; unmatched junction bases: 6. The germline V gene has CDR1 LNHDA and CDR2 SQIVND (reference sequence). This chain's CDR3 is CASRGQGGEQYF. CDR3 sequence (DNA): TGTGCCTCACGGGGACAGGGGGGCGAGCAGTACTTC.

Only a few counts were recorded for this clone. The gene calls are TRBV6-5 and TRBJ2-3; D perhaps matches TRBD2 (5 bases). The V gene lost 6 bases and the J gene lost 9 bases, with 16 bases spanning the gap. The germline CDR1 and CDR2 sequences are MNHEY and SVGAGI. There are 13 residues in the CDR3. The CDR3 spells CASRRGSMATQYF. The CDR3, as DNA: TGTGCCAGCAGACGCGGGTCGATGGCAACGCAGTATTTT.

The J gene is TRBJ2-7, the V gene TRBV2, with 7 bases identical to TRBD2. V lost 9 bases, J lost 3 bases, and 11 bases stayed unmatched. The CDR3 length is 14 residues. CDR1 is SNHLY, CDR2 FYNNEI, per germline. The chain's CDR3 is CASIGRGDRYEQYF. CDR3 in DNA: TGTGCCAGTATAGGTCGGGGGGACCGCTACGAGCAGTACTTC.

This chain links TRBV6-6 with TRBJ1-2; weak D call: TRBD1 (6 bases). V was pared by 6 bases and J by 2 bases, with 10 bases between. The germline gives CDR1 MNHNY, CDR2 SVGAGI (reference sequence). The CDR3 is made up of 13 amino acids. CDR3 protein: CASSPGVNYGYTF. The CDR3 bases are TGTGCCAGCAGCCCAGGGGTAAACTATGGCTACACCTTC.

The chain employs TRBV5-5 and TRBJ1-1, with 8 bases matching TRBD1. The CDR3 length is 15 residues. J gave up 2 bases and V 4 bases, and 7 bases lay outside the gene matches. Germline V gives CDR1 SGHKS, CDR2 YYEKEE (reference sequence). The CDR3, as DNA: TGTGCCAGCAGCCCTCTAGGACAGGGTAACACTGAAGCTTTCTTT. Protein: CASSPLGQGNTEAFF. Filled out from reference TRBV5-5 and TRBJ1-1, the complete variable domain reads DAGVTQSPTHLIKTRGQQVTLRCSPISGHKSVSWYQQVLGQGPQFIFQYYEKEERGRGNFPDRFSARQFPNYSSELNVNALLLGDSALYLCASSPLGQGNTEAFFGQGTRLTVV.

The V gene is TRBV5-4, the J gene TRBJ2-5; possible D gene TRBD1, 6 bases. Between the trimmed V and J ends, which lost 1 base and 5 bases, there was a span of 9 bases. The V gene's germline CDR1 is SGHNT and CDR2 YYREEE (reference sequence). CDR3 length: 13 residues. The CDR3 DNA reads TGTGCCAGCAGCTTGTGGGACAAGGAGACCCAGTACTTC. Its protein is CASSLWDKETQYF.

The rearrangement uses TRBV7-9 and TRBJ2-3; D is possibly TRBD2 (6 bases). The CDR3 consists of 14 residues. CDR1 is SEHNR, CDR2 FQNEAQ, per germline (reference sequence). Trimming cost V 1 base and J 2 bases, with 7 bases left between them. CDR3 bases: TGTGCCAGCAGCTTAGGGGGGGTCACAGATACGCAGTATTTT. Protein sequence: CASSLGGVTDTQYF.

CDR3 sequence (DNA): TGTGCCAGCAGCGAACATCCACAGGGGACAGAGGGAAACACCATATATTTT. As protein: CASSEHPQGTEGNTIYF. The chain is built from TRBV6-1 and TRBJ1-3; 7 nucleotides match TRBD1. Germline CDR1 is MNHNS and CDR2 is SASEGT. This CDR3 is 17 amino acids long. The V and J ends lost 6 bases and 4 bases, in that order; junction bases with no gene match: 15.

The rearrangement joins TRBV7-2 to TRBJ1-5; possible D gene TRBD1, 5 bases. The CDR3 runs to 12 residues. Germline CDR1 is SGHTA and CDR2 is FQGNSA. V shed 2 bases and J shed 7 bases, with 6 bases lying between them. In DNA, the CDR3 is TGTGCCAGCAGCTTACAGGGACAGCCCCAGCATTTT. Protein product: CASSLQGQPQHF. Supplemented by reference TRBV7-2 and TRBJ1-5, the full variable domain reads GAGVSQSPSNKVTEKGKDVELRCDPISGHTALYWYRQSLGQGLEFLIYFQGNSAPDKSGLPSDRFSAERTGGSVSTLTIQRTQQEDSAVYLCASSLQGQPQHFGDGTRLSIL.